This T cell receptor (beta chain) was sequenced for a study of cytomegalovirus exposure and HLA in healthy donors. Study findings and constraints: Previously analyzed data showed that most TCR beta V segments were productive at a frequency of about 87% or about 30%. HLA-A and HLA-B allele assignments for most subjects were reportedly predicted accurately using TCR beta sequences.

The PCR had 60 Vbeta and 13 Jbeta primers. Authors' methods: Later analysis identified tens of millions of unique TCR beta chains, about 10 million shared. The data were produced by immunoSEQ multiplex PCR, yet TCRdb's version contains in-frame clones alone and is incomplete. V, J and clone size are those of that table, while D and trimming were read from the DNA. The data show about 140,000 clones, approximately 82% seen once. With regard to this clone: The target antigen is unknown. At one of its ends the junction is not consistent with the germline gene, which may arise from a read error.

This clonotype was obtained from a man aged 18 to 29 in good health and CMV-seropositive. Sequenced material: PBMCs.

The CDR3 nucleotides read TGTGCCGGCAGTGAAGTCGAGCCCGGAAACACCATATATTTT. It translates to CAGSEVEPGNTIYF. The rearrangement links TRBV25-1 to TRBJ1-3, with D unresolved. This CDR3 contains 14 residues. The V gene's germline CDR1 is MGHDK and CDR2 SYGVNS.